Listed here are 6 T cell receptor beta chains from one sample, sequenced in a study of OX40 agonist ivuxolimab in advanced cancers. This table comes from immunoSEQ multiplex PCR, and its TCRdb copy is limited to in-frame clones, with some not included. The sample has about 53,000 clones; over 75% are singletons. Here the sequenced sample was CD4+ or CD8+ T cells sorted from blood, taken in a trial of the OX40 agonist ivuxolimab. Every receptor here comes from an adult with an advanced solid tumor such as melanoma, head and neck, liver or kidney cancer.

CDR3 protein: CASSEPGQGIDEQFF. CDR3 bases: TGCGCCAGCAGTGAACCGGGACAGGGTATTGATGAGCAGTTCTTC. The gene calls are TRBV10-1 and TRBJ2-1, with TRBD1 matching 9 bases. The CDR3 loop spans 15 amino acids. CDR1 is WNHNN and CDR2 is SYGVQD in the germline V gene (reference sequence). With V trimmed by 3 bases and J by 8 bases, 8 bases remained unmatched.

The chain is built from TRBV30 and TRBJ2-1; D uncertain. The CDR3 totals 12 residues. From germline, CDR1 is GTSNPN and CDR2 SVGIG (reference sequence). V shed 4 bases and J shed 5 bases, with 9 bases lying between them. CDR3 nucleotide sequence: TGTGCCTGGAAATTGGGCCACAATGAGCAGTTCTTC. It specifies CAWKLGHNEQFF. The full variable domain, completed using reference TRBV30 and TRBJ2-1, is SQTIHQWPATLVQPVGSPLSLECTVEGTSNPNLYWYRQAAGRGLQLLFYSVGIGQISSEVPQNLSASRPQDRQFILSSKKLLLSDSGFYLCAWKLGHNEQFFGPGTRLTVL.

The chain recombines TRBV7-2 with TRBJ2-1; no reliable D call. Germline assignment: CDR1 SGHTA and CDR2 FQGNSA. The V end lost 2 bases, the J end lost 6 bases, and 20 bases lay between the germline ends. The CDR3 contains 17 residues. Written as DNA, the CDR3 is TGTGCCAGCAGCTTAAGCTTTATGCGGCAACTGGGCAATGAGCAGTTCTTC. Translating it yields CASSLSFMRQLGNEQFF.

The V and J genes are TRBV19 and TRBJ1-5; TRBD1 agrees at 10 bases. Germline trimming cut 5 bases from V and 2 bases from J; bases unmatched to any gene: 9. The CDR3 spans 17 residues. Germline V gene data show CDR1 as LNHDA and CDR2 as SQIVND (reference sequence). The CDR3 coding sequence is TGTGCCAGTAGTGTCGACAGGGGGCTAAGGGGCAATCAGCCCCAGCATTTT. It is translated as CASSVDRGLRGNQPQHF.

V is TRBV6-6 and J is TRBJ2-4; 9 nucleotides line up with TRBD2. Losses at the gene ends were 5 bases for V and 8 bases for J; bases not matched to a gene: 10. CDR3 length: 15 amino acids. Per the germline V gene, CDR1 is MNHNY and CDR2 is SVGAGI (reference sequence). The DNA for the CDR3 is TGTGCCAGCAGTCCCCACGGCGGGAGGGTGGACATTCAGTACTTC. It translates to CASSPHGGRVDIQYF.

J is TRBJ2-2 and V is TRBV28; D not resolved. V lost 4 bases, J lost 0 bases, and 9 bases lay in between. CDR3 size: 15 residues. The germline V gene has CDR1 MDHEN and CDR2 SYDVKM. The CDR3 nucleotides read TGTGCCAGCAGTTCCGGAGAGACGAACACCGGGGAGCTGTTTTTT. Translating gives CASSSGETNTGELFF. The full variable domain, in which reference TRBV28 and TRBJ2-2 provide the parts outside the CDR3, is DVKVTQSSRYLVKRTGEKVFLECVQDMDHENMFWYRQDPGLGLRLIYFSYDVKMKEKGDIPEGYSVSREKKERFSLILESASTNQTSMYLCASSSGETNTGELFFGEGSRLTVL.